A selection of T cell receptor beta chains follows, all from one sample in a study of blood T cell repertoires in COVID-19. Repertoires were generated with immunoSEQ multiplex PCR, while TCRdb's copy carries only in-frame clones and drops some. The sample has a few hundred thousand clones, 89% seen once. The sequenced sample consisted of PBMCs or T cells enriched from blood (not recorded which). The receptor source for this set is a woman aged 50 to 60 who had been exposed to COVID-19. Both conserved end residues are part of each CDR3. Clone size is stated in some rows and not others, as once, few, many or a class when expanded.

len	abundance	j_gene	v_gene	CDR3aa
14	-	TRBJ1-6	TRBV19	CASSARDRGSPLHF
15	-	TRBJ2-1	TRBV7-2	CASSFPSGGRSEQFF
11	-	TRBJ1-2	TRBV20-1	CSAAYLEGYTF
16	once	TRBJ1-3	TRBV5-1	CASSLAEGSSGNTIYF
13	-	TRBJ1-5	TRBV7-6	CASSAQENQPQHF
16	-	TRBJ2-1	TRBV27	CASSYHSGGAYNEQFF
15	few	TRBJ2-7	TRBV9	CASSVGKRGADEQYF
16	-	TRBJ1-6	TRBV5-5	CASSFGPNSYNSPLHF
14	-	TRBJ1-4	TRBV2	CASRGDSWNEKLFF
14	-	TRBJ2-7	TRBV28	CAQQLGDRSYEQYF
14	few	TRBJ1-6	TRBV5-6	CASSSTGLESPLHF
15	-	TRBJ1-6	TRBV5-8	CASSSGQVDNSPLHF
13	-	TRBJ2-7	TRBV5-6	CASSAGGTNEQYF
13	-	TRBJ2-1	TRBV5-5	CASSLQGANEQFF
13	-	TRBJ2-5	TRBV6-5	CASSYGLAETQYF
15	-	TRBJ2-5	TRBV19	CASSKASGGQETQYF
13	-	TRBJ1-2	TRBV30	CAWSVGSTHGYTF
14	-	TRBJ1-5	TRBV5-1	CASSLGDTNQPQHF
16	-	TRBJ2-2	TRBV14	CASSRLAGRNTGELFF
14	-	TRBJ2-7	TRBV4-1	CASSQTGTGYEQYF
14	-	TRBJ1-2	TRBV30	CAWSPPGRNSGYTF
14	-	TRBJ2-3	TRBV5-1	CASSLYISTDTQYF
15	-	TRBJ2-1	TRBV4-1	CASSLGLARGSEQFF
16	-	TRBJ1-1	TRBV7-6	CASSLGRGQQNTEAFF
13	-	TRBJ1-2	TRBV29-1	CSVVAFLEGGYTF
13	-	TRBJ1-6	TRBV5-1	CASSLAGISPLHF
11	-	TRBJ1-1	TRBV20-1	CSARGDYEAFF
19	-	TRBJ2-2	TRBV12-5	CASGRHPSGGAPNTGELFF
15	-	TRBJ2-2	TRBV6-5	CASSQGLENTGELFF
19	-	TRBJ2-2	TRBV24-1	CATSDSRAFLTGFTGELFF
16	-	TRBJ2-3	TRBV7-8	CASSFQTSGVTDTQYF
14	-	TRBJ2-2	TRBV11-2	CASSLGTEFGELFF
15	-	TRBJ1-4	TRBV6-5	CASSPGRGRNEKLFF
14	-	TRBJ1-2	TRBV3-1/TRBV3-2	CASSQVPGRSGYTF
15	-	TRBJ1-2	TRBV13	CASSFGGQGIYGYTF
11	-	TRBJ1-5	TRBV12-3/TRBV12-4	CASSLGRPQHF
16	-	TRBJ1-2	TRBV4-2	CASSPPRTAKDYGYTF
18	-	TRBJ2-1	TRBV19	CASSITATGRATYNEQFF
16	-	TRBJ2-1	TRBV3-1/TRBV3-2	CASSQVWTSGYNEQFF
16	-	TRBJ2-7	TRBV15	CATSRDRYGGLNEQYF
15	-	TRBJ2-6	TRBV10-2	CASSERGSGANVLTF
18	-	TRBJ1-1	TRBV5-1	CASSFWTGGTVGNTEAFF
14	-	TRBJ2-5	TRBV19	CASSRPGQQETQYF
15	-	TRBJ1-5	TRBV19	CASRRTDYSNQPQHF
14	-	TRBJ2-1	TRBV11-2	CASKGLSSYNEQFF
14	-	TRBJ2-2	TRBV29-1	CSVETPGVSGELFF
16	-	TRBJ2-1	TRBV4-1	CASSQGSGVQYNEQFF
14	-	TRBJ1-5	TRBV2	CASSGQHPNQPQHF
15	-	TRBJ2-1	TRBV11-2	CASSPSRAVFNEQFF
12	-	TRBJ2-2	TRBV9	CASGMGAGELFF
16	-	TRBJ2-2	TRBV30	CAWRRGRTGHTGELFF
18	-	TRBJ2-3	TRBV27	CASSPSAWTSLSTDTQYF
17	-	TRBJ1-5	TRBV6-1	CASSEERGGRGNQPQHF
14	few	TRBJ1-2	TRBV7-9	CASSFPDRGLGYTF
15	once	TRBJ1-6	TRBV2	CASSEVEGTRSPLHF